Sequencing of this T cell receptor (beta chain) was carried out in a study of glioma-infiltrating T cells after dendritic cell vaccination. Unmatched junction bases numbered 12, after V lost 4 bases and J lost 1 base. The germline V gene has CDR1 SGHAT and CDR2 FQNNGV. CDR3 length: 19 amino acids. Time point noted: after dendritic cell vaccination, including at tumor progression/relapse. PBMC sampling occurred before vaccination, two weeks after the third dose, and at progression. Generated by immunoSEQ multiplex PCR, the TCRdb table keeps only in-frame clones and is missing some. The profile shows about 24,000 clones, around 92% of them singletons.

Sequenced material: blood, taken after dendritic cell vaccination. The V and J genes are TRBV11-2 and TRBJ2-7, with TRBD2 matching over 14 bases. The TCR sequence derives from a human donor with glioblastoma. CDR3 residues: CASSYSTPGLAGASYEQYF. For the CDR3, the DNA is TGTGCCAGCAGCTACTCCACTCCGGGACTAGCGGGGGCGTCCTACGAGCAGTACTTC.